What follows are 19 T cell receptor beta chains derived from one specimen sequenced in a study of graft-versus-host responses after intestinal transplantation. Method: immunoSEQ multiplex PCR; TCRdb's copy keeps in-frame clones and lacks some. The sample holds more than 85,000 clones, roughly four fifths seen once. For these TCRs, the target antigens are not known. The sequenced sample was unstimulated CD4+ T cells sorted from spleen or lymph node cells, obtained before intestinal transplant. The source is a human donor who received an intestinal transplant.

The chain joins TRBV28 to TRBJ2-2; possible D gene TRBD1, 5 bases. Germline values: CDR1 MDHEN, CDR2 SYDVKM. This CDR3 is built from 13 residues. Trimming took 3 bases from V and 9 from J, leaving 11 bases between them. The chain's CDR3 is CASSFRGSRELFF. The CDR3 region has the DNA TGTGCCAGCAGTTTTAGGGGTTCGCGGGAGCTGTTTTTT.

This clone showed up just once. At one end, the junction sequence differs from germline, possibly due to a read error. V gene TRBV29-1 combines with J gene TRBJ2-5; possibly TRBD2 for D (6 bases). Germline values: CDR1 SQVTM, CDR2 ANQGSEA. The CDR3 consists of 12 residues. The CDR3 sequence is CRVGGTGKTQYF. The DNA of the CDR3 is TGCAGAGTTGGAGGGACTGGCAAGACCCAGTACTTC.

Concerning this clone: Relative to the germline gene, one junction end is altered; a read error may explain this. The chain combines TRBV2 with TRBJ1-2, with D hard to call. CDR1 and CDR2 from the germline V gene are SNHLY and FYNNEI. This CDR3 comprises 14 residues. The CDR3 region is CASSEGTSIYGYTF. The CDR3 nucleotides are TGTGCCAGCAGCGAAGGTACATCCATCTATGGCTACACCTTC.

This chain connects TRBV28 to TRBJ2-7; TRBD2 is a possible D gene (7 bases). Trimming removed 3 bases at V and 2 bases at J, with 14 bases between. CDR3 length: 15 amino acids. Germline V lookup: CDR1 MDHEN, CDR2 SYDVKM. The DNA for the CDR3 is TGTGCCAGCAGTTTTCGGGGGGCTCCAACCTACGAGCAGTACTTC. Translating it yields CASSFRGAPTYEQYF.

V gene TRBV5-4 combines with J gene TRBJ2-7, with 7 bases fitting TRBD1. Per the germline V gene, CDR1 is SGHNT and CDR2 is YYREEE (reference sequence). The CDR3 is 12 amino acids. The J segment lost 8 bases and the V segment lost 4 bases, leaving 6 bases of the junction unmatched. CDR3 nucleotide sequence: TGTGCCAGCAGCGAGACAGGGTCCAAGCAGTACTTC. Amino acid sequence: CASSETGSKQYF. The variable domain in full, completed from reference TRBV5-4 and TRBJ2-7, reads ETGVTQSPTHLIKTRGQQVTLRCSSQSGHNTVSWYQQALGQGPQFIFQYYREEENGRGNFPPRFSGLQFPNYSSELNVNALELDDSALYLCASSETGSKQYFGPGTRLTVT.

This chain links TRBV7-9 with TRBJ2-3; D uncertain. CDR3 length equals 16 residues. The V and J ends lost 3 bases and 0 bases respectively, with 13 bases between them. Germline loops: CDR1 SEHNR, CDR2 FQNEAQ (reference sequence). The CDR3 region has the DNA TGTGCCAGCAGCTTCATCGGATCCGGGAGCACAGATACGCAGTATTTT. It is translated as CASSFIGSGSTDTQYF.

The chain has TRBV30 and TRBJ1-6; D is perhaps TRBD1 (5 bases). The CDR3 is made up of 13 amino acids. V was trimmed by 4 bases and J by 7 bases, leaving 11 bases between them. Germline V gene data show CDR1 as GTSNPN and CDR2 as SVGIG (reference sequence). This CDR3 is CAWKLGGNSPLHF. CDR3 coding DNA: TGTGCCTGGAAGCTGGGGGGGAATTCACCCCTCCACTTT.

In this sample, this clone turned up a few times. The rearrangement joins TRBV6-1 to TRBJ1-4, with D tentatively TRBD1 (6 bases). CDR1 MNHNS and CDR2 SASEGT come from the germline V gene. Between the trimmed V and J ends, which lost 4 bases and 4 bases, there was a span of 13 bases. This CDR3 comprises 15 residues. The CDR3 region is CASSVSEDSNEKLFF. In DNA, the CDR3 is TGTGCCAGCAGTGTCAGCGAGGACAGTAATGAAAAACTGTTTTTT.

This rearrangement joins TRBV28 to TRBJ2-5; the match to TRBD2 covers 7 bases. This CDR3 region has 14 residues. Looked up from germline, CDR1 is MDHEN and CDR2 is SYDVKM. Germline trimming cut 5 bases from V and 5 bases from J; bases unmatched to any gene: 8. This CDR3 reads CASSTRLAWETQYF. The CDR3 nucleotides read TGTGCCAGCAGTACTAGACTAGCCTGGGAGACCCAGTACTTC.

The genes are TRBV11-1 and TRBJ2-3; 8 nucleotides align to TRBD2. Germline V gene data show CDR1 as SGHAT and CDR2 as FQDESV (reference sequence). V was pared by 3 bases and J by 0 bases, with 8 bases of the junction left unmatched. The CDR3 loop spans 17 amino acids. CDR3 in DNA: TGTGCCAGCAGCTTTGGGTTCGGGGGGGCTAGCACAGATACGCAGTATTTT. Translating it yields CASSFGFGGASTDTQYF.

A remark on this clone: Other DNA variants within this sample encode the same CDR3. The chain couples TRBV7-9 to TRBJ2-5; 10 positions match TRBD1. Looked up from germline, CDR1 is SEHNR and CDR2 is FQNEAQ (reference sequence). The CDR3 is 15 amino acids. The ends lost 3 bases at V and 3 bases at J; junction bases unmatched: 4. CDR3 DNA sequence: TGTGCCAGCAGCTTCTGGACAGGGGGTGAAGAGACCCAGTACTTC. As protein: CASSFWTGGEETQYF.

This chain uses TRBV11-2 with TRBJ2-4; D possibly corresponds to TRBD1 (5 bases). CDR1 and CDR2 from the germline V gene are SGHAT and FQNNGV. Trimming took off 0 bases at V and 0 bases at J, with 12 bases between the two ends. The CDR3 totals 17 residues. DNA for the CDR3: TGTGCCAGCAGCTTAGAAGGGGCTCTACTAGCCAAAAACATTCAGTACTTC. Translation gives CASSLEGALLAKNIQYF.

The chain has TRBV27 and TRBJ2-1, with 7 positions matching TRBD1. This CDR3 contains 15 residues. Losses at the gene ends were 5 bases for V and 9 bases for J; bases not matched to a gene: 13. Germline V gene data show CDR1 as MNHEY and CDR2 as SMNVEV (reference sequence). CDR3 protein: CASSRSGTDNFEQFF. The CDR3, as DNA: TGTGCCAGCAGTCGTTCCGGGACAGATAACTTTGAGCAGTTCTTC.

The chain links TRBV9 to TRBJ2-1; the D is unclear. Germline values: CDR1 SGDLS, CDR2 YYNGEE. This CDR3 has 14 residues. V was clipped by 0 bases and J by 2 bases, with 6 bases between them. This CDR3 is CASSVAPTYNEQFF. In DNA, the CDR3 is TGTGCCAGCAGCGTAGCCCCTACCTACAATGAGCAGTTCTTC.

The rearrangement links TRBV6-6 to TRBJ2-1, with TRBD1 identical over 8 bases. Germline-derived CDR1 and CDR2 are MNHNY and SVGAGI (reference sequence). CDR3 size: 15 residues. After removal of 6 bases from V and 10 bases from J, the junction contained 14 bases not matched to a gene. The CDR3 sequence is CASSNGQGRSEEQFF. The CDR3 DNA follows: TGTGCCAGCAGCAACGGACAGGGCCGTTCGGAAGAGCAGTTCTTC.

This chain joins TRBV10-3 and TRBJ2-3, with 10 nucleotides matching TRBD2. CDR1 is ENHRY, CDR2 SYGVKD, per germline. Germline trimming cut 7 bases from V and 6 bases from J; bases unmatched to any gene: 7. CDR3 length: 14 amino acids. The CDR3 protein is CAIKPGLAYDTQYF. In DNA form, the CDR3 reads TGTGCCATCAAGCCGGGACTAGCGTATGATACGCAGTATTTT.

V and J are TRBV2 and TRBJ2-5; a weak D match, TRBD1 (6 bases). Germline-derived CDR1 and CDR2 are SNHLY and FYNNEI. V was trimmed by 9 bases and J by 5 bases, leaving 19 bases between them. This CDR3 contains 14 residues. CDR3 sequence (DNA): TGTGCCAGGGGGAAAGTACAGGGTTCCGAGACCCAGTACTTC. It specifies CARGKVQGSETQYF.

This chain links TRBV18 with TRBJ2-7; 7 bases agree with TRBD1. Germline lookup yields CDR1 KGHSH and CDR2 LQKENI. V trimming: 2 bases; J trimming: 5 bases; junction bases outside the gene matches: 3. The CDR3 is 13 residues long. CDR3 amino acids: CASSPDRAHEQYF. The CDR3 DNA sequence: TGTGCCAGCTCACCAGACAGGGCCCACGAGCAGTACTTC. The full variable domain, with the rest looked up from reference TRBV18 and TRBJ2-7, is NAGVMQNPRHLVRRRGQEARLRCSPMKGHSHVYWYRQLPEEGLKFMVYLQKENIIDESGMPKERFSAEFPKEGPSILRIQQVVRGDSAAYFCASSPDRAHEQYFGPGTRLTVT.

This chain connects TRBV28 to TRBJ2-3; TRBD2 might be the D (7 bases). Trimming took 3 bases from V and 1 from J, leaving 11 bases between them. The CDR3 contains 15 residues. Germline V CDR1 and CDR2: MDHEN, SYDVKM. The CDR3 DNA is TGTGCCAGCAGTTTTATGGGGGGGCGCACAGATACGCAGTATTTT. This codes for CASSFMGGRTDTQYF.